This TCR beta chain was profiled in a study of shared clonotypes between healthy human individuals (TCRdb year 2020). Looking at the study overall: The cohort included three men and a couple of women between 18 and 49 years of age. For each donor, CD4 naive and CD4 memory were each given three plates, CD8 naive was given two plates, and CD8 memory was given one plate. The study deeply sequenced blood TCR repertoires of five healthy adults to estimate repertoire size and the extent of clonotype sharing between individuals. Different laboratories and diverse techniques were used to prepare libraries and sequence TCR repertoires, to increase sequencing depth and limit assay-specific biases. Per donor, leukapheresis produced somewhere between about 0.94 and 8.9 billion PBMCs.

Donors were healthy HIV-negative adults with no recently reported acute infections or vaccinations. Only Caucasian adults living in Nashville, Tennessee, USA were represented among the donors. CD4+ T cells were enriched by magnetic negative selection, after which naive cells were positively selected on CD45RA and the negative fraction was taken as the memory subset. Blood was collected by leukapheresis, and PBMCs were isolated by Ficoll-Histopaque density gradient centrifugation and then cryopreserved in liquid nitrogen vapor phase. Analytical flow cytometry was used to check the purity and quantity of each magnetically sorted T cell population. Genomic DNA was isolated from each sorted fraction and quantified by UV absorbance on a Nanodrop 2000c. TCR CDR3 regions were amplified from genomic DNA by multiplex PCR using the deep immunoSEQ assay. Genomic DNA extracted from each cell subset was distributed evenly over all wells of several immunoSEQ 96-well plates, and each plate served as one replicate. For sorted subsets, about 0.2 ug genomic DNA, equal to tens of thousands of T cell genomes, was loaded into each replicate PCR. The purified libraries were quantified using a Qubit 3.0 fluorometer, sized with a Bioanalyzer 2100, and then quantified again using the KAPA Library Quantification kit. A separate single-read 150-cycle Illumina NextSeq 550 flow cell was used to sequence each immunoSEQ 96-well plate. In the source study's methods: The immunoSEQ output contained only junctional sequences without quality scores, so filtering could not match that applied to full-length reads. To assign V/J genes and CDR3, sequences were annotated using PyIR, a Python wrapper for IgBLAST v1.9, with IMGT germline references. Reads with weak V/J assignments (E-value above 1e-6), missing CDR3, stop codons, out-of-frame junctions, or ambiguous translated residues were removed. V3J clonotypes were defined as sequences sharing the same inferred V gene, J gene, and CDR3 amino acid sequence. The percentage overlap between two repertoires was calculated by dividing the number of shared unique clonotypes by the size of the smaller repertoire. Repertoire richness was assessed with RTK rarefaction, the Chao1 estimator, and Recon v2.1 estimates of unobserved clonotypes. For all TCRbeta clonotypes obtained by the gDNA method from a few donors, generation probabilities were computed with OLGA. Here the immuneACCESS table is served through TCRdb, limited to in-frame sequences with V and J called. Missing clones are a known gap in these copies; in checked studies unresolved V genes cover under half, and the rest lacks a known reason. V, J and clone size were drawn from that table, and D and trimming were deduced from the DNA. This sample comprises 980,000 or so clones, approximately 80% of them detected only once. Approximately 1.5% of the sample belongs to the ten largest clones.

From the germline V gene (reference sequence), CDR1 is LNHNV and CDR2 is YYDKDF. Between the V and J ends, shortened by 1 base and 3 bases respectively, the junction contains 13 bases. Measured from the cysteine to the phenylalanine, the CDR3 is 15 residues long. Just the 45-base CDR3 DNA is kept, in frame starting at base 1. What the work shows at the level of the full study, not this receptor alone: Because the study included only a small number of donors, the genetic and exposure-history diversity represented was limited. Naive subsets generally had larger estimated clonotype richness than memory subsets did. Rarefaction of sorted-subset datasets indicated incomplete sequencing despite the large sequencing depth. Sampling was limited to blood, and TCR repertoires in tissue likely differ from TCR repertoires in blood. Clonotypes shared by all four sorted-subset donors showed higher generation probabilities than non-shared clonotypes. Sharing across a handful of donors was observed for approximately 5% of naive CD4, over 3% of naive CD8, 2.3% of memory CD4, and around 0.44% of memory CD8 clonotypes. Based on pairwise subsampling, the degree of clonotype sharing among donors was expected to be affected by sequencing depth.

About this clone itself: Which antigen it targets is not known. No base quality information exists; no much larger clone differs at one position.

The sequencing sample was made of memory CD4+ T cells sorted from blood. Explained via the paper, the cell subset or site label denotes: CD45RA-negative fraction. The receptor's source is a young man in good health. The rearrangement joined TRBV15 to TRBJ2-7; the D segment could be TRBD2, given 6 matching bases. The base sequence is TGTGCCACCAGCAGAGCCCCGGGGGATTTCTACGAGCAGTACTTC. This yields the protein CATSRAPGDFYEQYF.